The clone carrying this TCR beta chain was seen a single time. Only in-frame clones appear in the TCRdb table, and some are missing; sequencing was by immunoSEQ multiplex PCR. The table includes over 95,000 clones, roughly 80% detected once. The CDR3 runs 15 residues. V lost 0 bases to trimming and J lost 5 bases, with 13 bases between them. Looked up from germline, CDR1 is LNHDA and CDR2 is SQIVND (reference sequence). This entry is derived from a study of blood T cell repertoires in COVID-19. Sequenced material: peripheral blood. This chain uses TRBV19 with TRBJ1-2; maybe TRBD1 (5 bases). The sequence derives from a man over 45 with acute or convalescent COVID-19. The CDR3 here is CASSIDGRRGYGYTF. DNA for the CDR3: TGTGCCAGTAGTATAGATGGCAGGCGGGGGTATGGCTACACCTTC.